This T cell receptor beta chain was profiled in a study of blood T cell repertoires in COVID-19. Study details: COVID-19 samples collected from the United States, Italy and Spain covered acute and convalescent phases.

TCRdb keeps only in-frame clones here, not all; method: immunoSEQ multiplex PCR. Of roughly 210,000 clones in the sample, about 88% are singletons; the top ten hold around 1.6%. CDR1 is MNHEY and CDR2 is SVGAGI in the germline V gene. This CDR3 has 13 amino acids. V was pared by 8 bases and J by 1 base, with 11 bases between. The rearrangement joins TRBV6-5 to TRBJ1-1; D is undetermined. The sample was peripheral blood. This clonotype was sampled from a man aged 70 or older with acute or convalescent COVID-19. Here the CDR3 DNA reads TGTGCCAGCCTCGTCAGTCCGAACACTGAAGCTTTCTTT. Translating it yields CASLVSPNTEAFF.